This T cell receptor beta chain is drawn from a study of regulatory T cells in long-lasting Graves disease. Whole-study context: Persistent Graves' disease required over 5 years of antithyroid drugs and positive TSH receptor antibodies.

This CDR3 is built from 14 residues. The germline V gene has CDR1 MDHEN and CDR2 SYDVKM. Trimming cost V 4 bases and J 1 base; bases outside gene matches: 3. Library construction for TCR beta used iRepertoire HTBI primers and Arm-PCR of CDR3 regions. TCRdb independently ran MiXCR on the multiplex PCR reads; one entry per CDR3 protein. The profile shows approximately 350,000 distinct CDR3 sequences, approximately 25% of them singletons. Time point in this sample: persistent/refractory GD, antithyroid drugs over 5 years with positive TRAb. Generation of the TCR library employed RNA extracted from PBMCs. By American Thyroid Association guidelines, Graves' disease was diagnosed in the cohort. This clonotype occurred many times. Antigen specificity is unknown. General study results and limits: Persistent disease was characterized by preferential usage of TRBV28, TRBJ1-2 and TRBJ2-5. Researchers reported studying only peripheral blood, not thyroid tissue.

The rearrangement links TRBV28 to TRBJ1-1, with 7 bases matching TRBD1. This clonotype was obtained from a woman aged 35 to 49 with Graves disease. The material was peripheral blood mononuclear cells (PBMCs), obtained when the disease was refractory, from a patient treated with antithyroid drugs. The CDR3 region has the DNA TGTGCCAGCAGTTACAGGGGTCAGAACACTGAAGCTTTCTTT. This encodes CASSYRGQNTEAFF.